The 17 T cell receptor beta chains listed next were all sequenced from one sample in a study of molecular identifiers for immune sequencing clone quantification. TCRdb re-derived calls from the PCR reads in MiXCR, one entry per CDR3 protein. The sample carries hundreds of thousands of distinct CDR3 sequences, about 25% recorded once. The source material was naive CD8+ T cells from blood, with Jurkat cell RNA spiked in. Subset here: FACS-sorted CD8+CD4-CCR7+CD45RA+ naive T cells. The source of these receptors is a human donor in good health. Some libraries in this study had Jurkat cell RNA spiked in.

At least ten counts were recorded for this clonotype. V is TRBV29-1 and J is TRBJ1-2; no reliable D call. The CDR3 spans 11 residues. Germline V gives CDR1 SQVTM, CDR2 ANQGSEA. V was trimmed by 7 bases and J by 4 bases, leaving 10 bases between them. The chain's CDR3 is CSADSSYGYTF. CDR3 in DNA: TGCAGCGCTGACTCCTCCTATGGCTACACCTTC.

This clonotype was counted between two and nine times. J is TRBJ1-2 and V is TRBV27; unclear D gene. The CDR3 has 15 residues. Germline-derived CDR1 and CDR2 are MNHEY and SMNVEV (reference sequence). Trimming shortened V by 2 bases and J by 4 bases, and 14 bases separated the two germline ends. The CDR3 DNA follows: TGTGCCAGCAGTTTAGCCCCCCGTGATGGCTATGGCTACACCTTC. Translated, it gives CASSLAPRDGYGYTF.

This clonotype was recorded many times. The genes are TRBV25-1 and TRBJ2-7; D gene unclear. This CDR3 has 12 residues. V was pared by 4 bases and J by 4 bases, with 8 bases between. CDR1 and CDR2 (germline): MGHDK, SYGVNS. CDR3 in DNA: TGTGCCAGCAGTGTGATGGGTTACGAGCAGTACTTC. Its protein is CASSVMGYEQYF.

This clonotype was recorded at least ten times. The chain uses TRBV19 and TRBJ1-1; TRBD1 is a possible D gene (5 bases). V gave up 3 bases and J gave up 4 bases, with 9 bases separating them. Germline CDR1 reads LNHDA; CDR2 reads SQIVND (reference sequence). CDR3 length: 13 residues. CDR3 DNA sequence: TGTGCCAGTAGTATCGGGGGGACCACTGAAGCTTTCTTT. It is translated as CASSIGGTTEAFF.

As for this clonotype: Possible read error: a much larger clone is one base away. The conserved phenylalanine or tryptophan normally closing the CDR3 is absent here, so this likely arose from a read error. CDR3 nucleotides: TGTGCCAGCAGCTTAGGTTTCGGGACAGGGCCGGAGACTGAAGCTTTCCTT. It is translated as CASSLGFGTGPETEAFL. This chain connects TRBV7-9 to TRBJ1-1; 9 bases line up with TRBD1. V shed 1 base and J 5 bases; nucleotides not matched to a gene: 11. CDR1 is SEHNR, CDR2 FQNEAQ, per germline (reference sequence). The length of the CDR3 is 17 residues.

This clonotype was counted at least ten times. This chain joins TRBV20-1 and TRBJ2-7; TRBD2 matches 12 bases. With V trimmed by 5 bases and J by 2 bases, 4 bases remained unmatched. CDR1 and CDR2 from the germline V gene are DFQATT and SNEGSKA (reference sequence). CDR3 length equals 14 residues. The CDR3 loop reads CSAPTSGSTYEQYF. For the CDR3, the DNA is TGCAGTGCTCCGACTAGCGGGAGTACCTACGAGCAGTACTTC.

The chain recombines TRBV19 with TRBJ2-2, with D perhaps given as TRBD1 or TRBD2 (5 bases each). This CDR3 spans 15 amino acids. In germline, CDR1 is LNHDA, CDR2 SQIVND (reference sequence). Trimming removed 6 bases at V and 6 bases at J, with 17 bases between. The CDR3 nucleotides are TGTGCCAGTAGCCCCGGGACCCGAGCGTCCGGGGAGCTGTTTTTT. This sequence encodes CASSPGTRASGELFF.

The chain has TRBV20-1 and TRBJ2-7; tentatively, D is TRBD1 (5 bases). Germline CDR1 DFQATT, CDR2 SNEGSKA (reference sequence). CDR3 length: 14 residues. Trimming pared 4 bases from V and 1 base from J, leaving 14 bases between. The chain's CDR3 is CSANTHSGSYEQYF. In DNA form, the CDR3 reads TGCAGTGCTAATACCCACTCAGGGTCCTACGAGCAGTACTTC.

This chain links TRBV19 with TRBJ1-2; TRBD1 aligns across 10 bases. This CDR3 region has 16 residues. Looked up from germline, CDR1 is LNHDA and CDR2 is SQIVND (reference sequence). Trimming cost V 7 bases and J 0 bases; bases outside gene matches: 8. In DNA form, the CDR3 reads TGTGCCAGTACAGATCCGGACAGGGGGACTAACTATGGCTACACCTTC. Translated, it gives CASTDPDRGTNYGYTF.

V gene TRBV30 combines with J gene TRBJ2-1; D remains ambiguous. The CDR3 totals 8 residues. Germline CDR1 GTSNPN, CDR2 SVGIG (reference sequence). Between the trimmed V and J ends, which lost 5 bases and 15 bases, there was a span of 8 bases. The CDR3 DNA is TGTGCCTGGGATGGGCGGTTCTTC. Its translation is CAWDGRFF.

The genes are TRBV11-2 and TRBJ1-1; tentatively, D is TRBD1 (6 bases). The CDR3 is made up of 19 amino acids. In germline, CDR1 is SGHAT, CDR2 FQNNGV. V was trimmed by 2 bases and J by 3 bases, leaving 25 bases between them. CDR3 region: CASSLPSRGHSLLYTEAFF. For the CDR3, the DNA is TGTGCCAGCAGCTTACCCAGTCGGGGACATAGTCTGTTGTACACTGAAGCTTTCTTT.

V usage is TRBV6-5 and J usage is TRBJ2-1; TRBD2 matches at 10 bases. V shed 4 bases, J shed 9 bases, and the junction held 6 bases outside the gene matches. The germline CDR1 and CDR2 sequences are MNHEY and SVGAGI. The CDR3 is 14 residues long. The CDR3 coding sequence is TGTGCCAGCAGTTCCCTAGCGGGAGCGGGTGAGCAGTTCTTC. Translation gives CASSSLAGAGEQFF.

J is TRBJ1-1 and V is TRBV9; 10 bases are a match to TRBD1. V was clipped by 3 bases and J by 4 bases; unmatched bases: 3. Germline V gives CDR1 SGDLS, CDR2 YYNGEE. The CDR3 is made up of 14 amino acids. CDR3 amino acids: CASSAGQGGTEAFF. In DNA form, the CDR3 reads TGTGCCAGCAGCGCTGGACAGGGGGGCACTGAAGCTTTCTTT.

In DNA, the CDR3 is TGTGCCAGCAGCGGTGGTTGGGGAAACGCCGGGGAGCTGTTTTTT. Protein: CASSGGWGNAGELFF. This rearrangement joins TRBV9 to TRBJ2-2; D remains unclear. Trimming cost V 3 bases and J 6 bases, with 15 bases left between them. CDR3 length equals 15 residues. Germline CDR1 is SGDLS and CDR2 is YYNGEE.

Worth noting for this clonotype: The CDR3 does not close with the conserved phenylalanine or tryptophan, likely indicating a read error. This chain connects TRBV27 to TRBJ1-4; 9 bases are a match to TRBD1. Trimming removed 4 bases from V and 7 bases from J; junction bases left unmatched: 4. This CDR3 region has 14 residues. Germline assignment: CDR1 MNHEY and CDR2 SMNVEV (reference sequence). The CDR3 DNA reads as TGTGCCAGCAGTTCACAGGGGGCGGGTGAAAAACTGTTTCTT. It encodes CASSSQGAGEKLFL.

This clonotype has a handful of counts. This rearrangement joins TRBV27 to TRBJ2-3; 8 nucleotides match TRBD2. The germline gives CDR1 MNHEY, CDR2 SMNVEV (reference sequence). The length of the CDR3 is 13 residues. With V trimmed by 2 bases and J by 8 bases, 3 bases remained unmatched. CDR3 nucleotide sequence: TGTGCCAGCAGTTTAGCGGGGGGCGGTACGCAGTATTTT. It yields the protein CASSLAGGGTQYF.

The V and J genes are TRBV20-1 and TRBJ1-3; a possible D gene is TRBD1 (5 bases). Trimming took off 3 bases at V and 2 bases at J, with 14 bases between the two ends. Germline V lookup: CDR1 DFQATT, CDR2 SNEGSKA (reference sequence). The CDR3 has 15 residues. The CDR3 DNA follows: TGCAGTGCTAGTGGCAGGGTATTTCCTGGAAACACCATATATTTT. Translating gives CSASGRVFPGNTIYF.